This is a list of T cell receptor beta chains from one sample in a study of T cells in Graves' hyperthyroidism and ophthalmopathy. MiXCR, applied by TCRdb to the multiplex PCR reads, yields one record per CDR3 protein. Of 300,000 to 350,000 distinct CDR3 sequences in the sample, over 15% are singletons; the top ten hold around 50%. Sequences were obtained from blood. All receptors derive from a woman aged 45 to 65 with Graves' hyperthyroidism. Each CDR3 is given with its conserved first and last residue. D genes are given only for firm matches. Some rows mark clone size as missing; the rest say once, few, many or name a class of expanded clone.

d_gene: TRBD1; j_gene: TRBJ1-1; v_gene: TRBV20-1; abundance: many; CDR3nt: TGCAGTGCTAGAGCCAACTTGCCCGGACAGGGCTCTGAAGCTTTCTTT; CDR3aa: CSARANLPGQGSEAFF
d_gene: NA; j_gene: TRBJ1-2; v_gene: TRBV24-1; abundance: NA; CDR3nt: TGTGCCACCAGTGATTTGCCGGGGGATGGCTACACCTTC; CDR3aa: CATSDLPGDGYTF
d_gene: NA; j_gene: TRBJ1-5; v_gene: TRBV19; abundance: few; CDR3nt: TGTGCCAGTAGGACGGACATCGGTCAGCCCCAGCATTTT; CDR3aa: CASRTDIGQPQHF
d_gene: TRBD2; j_gene: TRBJ2-3; v_gene: TRBV9; abundance: NA; CDR3nt: TGTGCCAGCAGCGTAGGTGCGGGAGCTAGCACAGATACGCAGTATTTT; CDR3aa: CASSVGAGASTDTQYF
d_gene: NA; j_gene: TRBJ2-7; v_gene: TRBV28; abundance: NA; CDR3nt: TGTGCCAGCAGTTTTCATGTCCTGGAAGGGGTTCCCGCCCTCTACGAGCAGTACTTC; CDR3aa: CASSFHVLEGVPALYEQYF
d_gene: NA; j_gene: TRBJ2-1; v_gene: TRBV18; abundance: many; CDR3nt: TGTGCCAGCTCACGGGACGTCAATGAGCAGTTCTTC; CDR3aa: CASSRDVNEQFF
d_gene: NA; j_gene: TRBJ2-5; v_gene: TRBV4-1; abundance: few; CDR3nt: TGCGCCAGCAGCCAAGATGGGGGGAAGGAGACCCAGTACTTC; CDR3aa: CASSQDGGKETQYF
d_gene: TRBD1; j_gene: TRBJ2-2; v_gene: TRBV5-5; abundance: few; CDR3nt: TGTGCCAGCAGCTTTCCGGGACAGAGACTCACTACGAACACCGGGGAGCTGTTTTTT; CDR3aa: CASSFPGQRLTTNTGELFF
d_gene: TRBD2; j_gene: TRBJ2-2; v_gene: TRBV4-1; abundance: few; CDR3nt: TGCGCCAGCAGCCAAGAAGGACTAGCGTCGAACACCGGGGAGCTGTTTTTT; CDR3aa: CASSQEGLASNTGELFF
d_gene: NA; j_gene: TRBJ2-7; v_gene: TRBV4-1; abundance: few; CDR3nt: TGCGCCAGCAGCCGGCCCGCGGGGAAGCAGTACTTC; CDR3aa: CASSRPAGKQYF
d_gene: NA; j_gene: TRBJ1-5; v_gene: TRBV7-3; abundance: NA; CDR3nt: TGTGCCAGCAGACCCTCCGGGGACGCAGGGCCCCAGCATTTT; CDR3aa: CASRPSGDAGPQHF
d_gene: NA; j_gene: TRBJ2-2; v_gene: TRBV7-3; abundance: few; CDR3nt: TGTGCCAGCAGCTTGTCGTCGGACACCGGGGAGCTGTTTTTT; CDR3aa: CASSLSSDTGELFF
d_gene: NA; j_gene: TRBJ1-4; v_gene: TRBV7-9; abundance: few; CDR3nt: TGTGCCAGCAGCTTATTCTGGACTCCAGGTGCTAATGAAAAACTGTTTTTT; CDR3aa: CASSLFWTPGANEKLFF
d_gene: NA; j_gene: TRBJ1-1; v_gene: TRBV7-9; abundance: NA; CDR3nt: TGTGCCAGCAGTACCTCCGGCAACACTGAAGCTTTCTTT; CDR3aa: CASSTSGNTEAFF
d_gene: TRBD2; j_gene: TRBJ2-2; v_gene: TRBV20-1; abundance: few; CDR3nt: TGCAGTGCTAGACCTAGCGGGGGAACCGGGGAGCTGTTTTTT; CDR3aa: CSARPSGGTGELFF
d_gene: TRBD2; j_gene: TRBJ2-3; v_gene: TRBV28; abundance: many; CDR3nt: TGTGCCAGCAGTTCTTTAGCGGGAGGAGGGGCAGATACGCAGTATTTT; CDR3aa: CASSSLAGGGADTQYF
d_gene: NA; j_gene: TRBJ1-3; v_gene: TRBV2; abundance: NA; CDR3nt: TGTGCCAGCAGTGGACAGGCGGACTCTGGAAACACCATATATTTT; CDR3aa: CASSGQADSGNTIYF